Shown below are 5 T cell receptor beta chains from a single sample sequenced in a study of blood T cell repertoires in COVID-19. Sequencing was performed with immunoSEQ multiplex PCR; in TCRdb, only in-frame clones are kept and a portion is missing. This sample has approximately 30,000 clones, with 80% to 90% found just once. Sequenced material: peripheral blood. The source of these receptors is a human donor in a cohort sampled during active COVID-19.

This rearrangement joins TRBV3-1 (or the pseudogene TRBV3-2) to TRBJ2-1; the match to TRBD1 covers 7 bases. Germline trimming cut 2 bases from V and 8 bases from J; bases unmatched to any gene: 9. In germline, CDR1 is LGHDT, CDR2 YNNKEL (reference sequence). The CDR3 has 15 residues. The CDR3 DNA is TGTGCCAGCAGCCAAATTCGGGGACAGTCCGATGAGCAGTTCTTC. Amino acid sequence: CASSQIRGQSDEQFF.

The chain combines TRBV6-5 with TRBJ2-2; D gene unclear. Germline V lookup: CDR1 MNHEY, CDR2 SVGAGI. This CDR3 region has 12 residues. V lost 7 bases and J 3 bases, leaving 6 bases between the germline ends. The CDR3 sequence: CASKRDTGELFF. The CDR3 DNA sequence: TGTGCCAGCAAACGCGACACCGGGGAGCTGTTTTTT.

The genes are TRBV18 and TRBJ1-3; D is undetermined. Germline V CDR1 and CDR2: KGHSH, LQKENI. The germline V and J ends were trimmed by 3 bases and 0 bases, with 9 bases remaining between them. The CDR3 covers 15 residues. The CDR3 DNA sequence: TGTGCCAGCTCACCGGCAAACCCCTCTGGAAACACCATATATTTT. Its protein is CASSPANPSGNTIYF. The variable domain in full, completed from reference TRBV18 and TRBJ1-3, reads NAGVMQNPRHLVRRRGQEARLRCSPMKGHSHVYWYRQLPEEGLKFMVYLQKENIIDESGMPKERFSAEFPKEGPSILRIQQVVRGDSAAYFCASSPANPSGNTIYFGEGSWLTVV.

The chain links TRBV6-5 to TRBJ1-2; 7 nucleotides align to TRBD1. Germline V lookup: CDR1 MNHEY, CDR2 SVGAGI. J gave up 4 bases and V 6 bases, and 5 bases lay outside the gene matches. The CDR3 covers 13 residues. The CDR3 DNA is TGTGCCAGCAGGGCGGGACAGATCTATGGCTACACCTTC. Translated, it gives CASRAGQIYGYTF.

The chain is built from TRBV6-6 and TRBJ2-5; D is perhaps TRBD2 (6 bases). Germline V lookup: CDR1 MNHNY, CDR2 SVGAGI (reference sequence). CDR3 length: 13 amino acids. V lost 4 bases to trimming and J lost 5 bases, with 11 bases between them. CDR3 protein: CASSSRTKETQYF. The CDR3 coding sequence is TGTGCCAGCAGTTCCCGGACTAAGGAGACCCAGTACTTC.